A single sample is the source of the 27 T cell receptor beta chains below, sequenced in a study of shared clonotypes between healthy human individuals. Measured with immunoSEQ multiplex PCR; TCRdb has only the in-frame clones, and not every one. The sample holds roughly 2.2 million clones; just over 90% are singletons and the top ten take under 0.45%. The sequenced sample was naive CD4+ T cells from PBMCs. The subset denotes: CD45RA+ positively selected. These receptor sequences come from a man between 18 and 35 years old in good health. Some clones in this sample may be carry-over from other donors' samples.

V usage is TRBV7-2 and J usage is TRBJ2-2; 7 bases fit TRBD2. From germline, CDR1 is SGHTA and CDR2 FQGNSA. CDR3 size: 17 residues. Trimming removed 1 base from V and 7 bases from J; junction bases left unmatched: 12. CDR3 protein: CASSLDKRDQRGGELFF. CDR3 sequence (DNA): TGTGCCAGCAGCTTAGATAAGCGGGACCAAAGAGGCGGGGAGCTGTTTTTT.

The chain carries TRBV28 and TRBJ1-1; TRBD1 matches at 7 bases. The germline gives CDR1 MDHEN, CDR2 SYDVKM. This CDR3 spans 17 amino acids. V shed 3 bases and J 0 bases; nucleotides not matched to a gene: 10. CDR3 bases: TGTGCCAGCAGTTTCCAACCGGGACAGATATTGAACACTGAAGCTTTCTTT. It yields the protein CASSFQPGQILNTEAFF.

This sequence joins TRBV19 and TRBJ2-4; D is perhaps TRBD2 (7 bases). Trimming removed 6 bases at V and 0 bases at J, with 12 bases between. The length of the CDR3 is 15 residues. Germline values: CDR1 LNHDA, CDR2 SQIVND (reference sequence). The CDR3 DNA sequence: TGTGCCAGTAGGGGGGGGCTGAAAGCCAAAAACATTCAGTACTTC. Translated, it gives CASRGGLKAKNIQYF. The whole variable domain, remainder taken from reference TRBV19 and TRBJ2-4, is DGGITQSPKYLFRKEGQNVTLSCEQNLNHDAMYWYRQDPGQGLRLIYYSQIVNDFQKGDIAEGYSVSREKKESFPLTVTSAQKNPTAFYLCASRGGLKAKNIQYFGAGTRLSVL.

The chain uses TRBV4-2 and TRBJ2-7, with TRBD2 as a possible D gene (6 bases). Trimming shortened V by 1 base and J by 0 bases, and 13 bases separated the two germline ends. This CDR3 comprises 16 residues. Germline V gene data show CDR1 as LGHNA and CDR2 as YNFKEQ. The CDR3 sequence is CASSQVLLAASYEQYF. DNA of the CDR3: TGTGCCAGCAGCCAAGTCCTACTAGCCGCCTCCTACGAGCAGTACTTC.

The chain couples TRBV5-1 to TRBJ1-2; a possible D gene is TRBD1 (5 bases). Looked up from germline, CDR1 is SGHRS and CDR2 is YFSETQ. The CDR3 has 15 residues. V dropped 3 bases and J dropped 7 bases, with 19 bases sitting between them. The CDR3 loop reads CASSSGTEGSGGYTF. DNA for the CDR3: TGCGCCAGCAGCTCGGGGACGGAGGGGAGCGGTGGCTACACCTTC.

The CDR3 DNA reads TGTGCCAGCAGTGAGTTCAGTTACCCCTACGAGCAGTACTTC. Its translation: CASSEFSYPYEQYF. This chain uses TRBV6-1 with TRBJ2-7; D gene ambiguous. The CDR3 spans 14 residues. Looked up from germline, CDR1 is MNHNS and CDR2 is SASEGT. Trimming stripped 3 bases from V and 2 bases from J, with 11 bases between.

This chain joins TRBV23-1 and TRBJ2-2; 11 positions match TRBD2. TRBV23-1 is sorted into the ORF group, with uncertain function. This CDR3 is built from 15 residues. The V and J ends lost 10 bases and 3 bases, in that order; junction bases with no gene match: 7. CDR3 coding DNA: TGCGCCACAAAACTAGCGGGAGAGGACACCGGGGAGCTGTTTTTT. Its translation: CATKLAGEDTGELFF.

This clone came up a few times. The chain carries TRBV5-1 and TRBJ2-2, with D possibly being TRBD1 or TRBD2 (5 bases each). The CDR3 spans 15 residues. Trimming left V 4 bases short and J 6 bases short, with 16 bases between. Germline V lookup: CDR1 SGHRS, CDR2 YFSETQ. CDR3 bases: TGCGCCAGCAGCCTGGGACGCAACAAACCCGGGGAGCTGTTTTTT. It encodes CASSLGRNKPGELFF.

This clone was counted only a few times. The identical CDR3 is also encoded by other nucleotide sequences in the sample. The rearrangement links TRBV6-5 to TRBJ1-5; weak D call: TRBD1 (6 bases). Trimming shortened V by 0 bases and J by 7 bases, and 10 bases separated the two germline ends. Germline V gives CDR1 MNHEY, CDR2 SVGAGI. The CDR3 runs 14 residues. Here the CDR3 reads CASSYSGRGQPQHF. The CDR3 DNA sequence: TGTGCCAGCAGTTACTCAGGGAGGGGGCAGCCCCAGCATTTT.

V is TRBV7-2 and J is TRBJ1-3; the D is unclear. From germline, CDR1 is SGHTA and CDR2 FQGNSA. This CDR3 comprises 18 residues. The germline V and J ends were trimmed by 3 bases and 1 base, with 19 bases remaining between them. The CDR3 bases are TGTGCCAGCAGCTTTGGTGGCAGCGTTTTTACATCTGGAAACACCATATATTTT. This gives the protein CASSFGGSVFTSGNTIYF. The variable domain in full, completed from reference TRBV7-2 and TRBJ1-3, reads GAGVSQSPSNKVTEKGKDVELRCDPISGHTALYWYRQSLGQGLEFLIYFQGNSAPDKSGLPSDRFSAERTGGSVSTLTIQRTQQEDSAVYLCASSFGGSVFTSGNTIYFGEGSWLTVV.

V and J are TRBV10-3 and TRBJ2-2, with 15 bases matching TRBD2. The germline V gene has CDR1 ENHRY and CDR2 SYGVKD. The CDR3 length is 18 residues. V gave up 6 bases and J gave up 0 bases; unmatched junction bases: 5. This CDR3 is CAISPGLAGGTNTGELFF. As DNA, the CDR3 is TGTGCCATCAGCCCCGGACTAGCGGGAGGGACGAACACCGGGGAGCTGTTTTTT.

A single count supports this clone. This chain joins TRBV28 and TRBJ2-7; 8 bases map to TRBD1. Germline CDR1 and CDR2: MDHEN and SYDVKM. With V trimmed by 9 bases and J by 0 bases, 7 bases remained unmatched. The CDR3 runs 14 residues. In DNA form, the CDR3 reads TGTGCCAGTACGACAGGGGTTAACTCCTACGAGCAGTACTTC. Amino acids: CASTTGVNSYEQYF.

The rearrangement joins TRBV5-5 to TRBJ2-2, with a weak D call TRBD1 (6 bases). This CDR3 comprises 14 residues. Germline CDR1 SGHKS, CDR2 YYEKEE (reference sequence). V lost 4 bases and J 1 base, leaving 8 bases between the germline ends. This chain's CDR3 is CASSRGQNTGELFF. Written as DNA, the CDR3 is TGTGCCAGCAGCCGGGGACAGAACACCGGGGAGCTGTTTTTT.

This clone occurred once. The chain combines TRBV6-1 with TRBJ1-4; perhaps TRBD1 as D (6 bases). Germline-derived CDR1 and CDR2 are MNHNS and SASEGT. This CDR3 spans 14 amino acids. The V and J ends lost 8 bases and 8 bases respectively, with 18 bases between them. The CDR3 loop reads CASRRGATGEKLFF. CDR3 bases: TGTGCCAGCCGGCGGGGGGCCACAGGAGAAAAACTGTTTTTT.

V is TRBV5-1 and J is TRBJ2-1; D perhaps matches TRBD1 (6 bases). The ends were cut back, 1 base at V and 6 bases at J, with 11 bases in the middle. Per germline, CDR1 SGHRS and CDR2 YFSETQ. The CDR3 extends over 14 amino acids. CDR3 region: CASSLTGRLNEQFF. The CDR3 DNA reads TGCGCCAGCAGCTTGACAGGGCGGCTCAATGAGCAGTTCTTC.

On this clone: Other DNA sequences in the sample encode the same CDR3. The chain has TRBV9 and TRBJ2-5; maybe TRBD1 (5 bases). Trimming took off 0 bases at V and 4 bases at J, with 10 bases between the two ends. The CDR3 has 14 residues. Germline-derived CDR1 and CDR2 are SGDLS and YYNGEE. This CDR3 is CASSVGAGRETQYF. DNA of the CDR3: TGTGCCAGCAGCGTAGGAGCAGGGCGAGAGACCCAGTACTTC.

In DNA, the CDR3 is TGTGCCAGCAGTGACTCCTACCCTGGGGCCCTTAATCAGCCCCAGCATTTT. As protein: CASSDSYPGALNQPQHF. The gene calls are TRBV6-4 and TRBJ1-5, with D perhaps matching TRBD1 (5 bases). This CDR3 has 17 residues. Trimming stripped 0 bases from V and 4 bases from J, with 16 bases between. Germline V gene data show CDR1 as MRHNA and CDR2 as SNTAGT.

This chain joins TRBV11-2 and TRBJ2-5; D might be TRBD2 (7 bases). The CDR3 length is 17 residues. In germline, CDR1 is SGHAT, CDR2 FQNNGV. The V end was cut by 4 bases, the J end by 4 bases, with 22 bases between. The CDR3 nucleotides are TGTGCCAGCAGCTCGGGGGCCAGCGGGGAGTTAAGAGAGACCCAGTACTTC. It encodes CASSSGASGELRETQYF.

The V gene is TRBV6-1, the J gene TRBJ2-7; 7 bases map to TRBD1. Per the germline V gene, CDR1 is MNHNS and CDR2 is SASEGT. The CDR3 covers 13 residues. J lost 3 bases, V lost 7 bases, and 6 bases had no gene match. In nucleotides, the CDR3 is TGTGCCAGCATTCCGGGACAGAACTACGAGCAGTACTTC. Its translation: CASIPGQNYEQYF.

This chain connects TRBV5-4 to TRBJ1-1; D is unresolved. The CDR3 runs to 11 residues. Looked up from germline, CDR1 is SGHNT and CDR2 is YYREEE (reference sequence). V was trimmed by 9 bases and J by 0 bases, leaving 6 bases between them. The CDR3 region is CAISVNTEAFF. The CDR3 DNA reads as TGTGCCATCTCCGTGAACACTGAAGCTTTCTTT.

V usage is TRBV5-1 and J usage is TRBJ1-1; 9 bases agree with TRBD1. The V segment lost 0 bases and the J segment 4 bases; nucleotides outside the gene matches: 7. This CDR3 spans 16 amino acids. Germline V CDR1 and CDR2: SGHRS, YFSETQ. CDR3 DNA sequence: TGCGCCAGCAGCTTGGACCCAAGACAGGGGGTCACTGAAGCTTTCTTT. Translating it yields CASSLDPRQGVTEAFF.

The chain has TRBV11-2 and TRBJ2-2, with D perhaps TRBD2 (6 bases). From germline, CDR1 is SGHAT and CDR2 FQNNGV. V was cut by 3 bases and J by 5 bases, with 13 bases left in between. The CDR3 consists of 15 residues. The CDR3 region has the DNA TGTGCCAGCAGCTTTAGCGGCAGAAGAACCGGGGAGCTGTTTTTT. It translates to CASSFSGRRTGELFF. Filled out from reference TRBV11-2 and TRBJ2-2, the complete variable domain reads EAGVAQSPRYKIIEKRQSVAFWCNPISGHATLYWYQQILGQGPKLLIQFQNNGVVDDSQLPKDRFSAERLKGVDSTLKIQPAKLEDSAVYLCASSFSGRRTGELFFGEGSRLTVL.

The V and J genes are TRBV2 and TRBJ1-5; maybe TRBD1 (6 bases). This CDR3 is built from 15 residues. The germline CDR1 and CDR2 sequences are SNHLY and FYNNEI. V lost 4 bases and J 0 bases, leaving 10 bases between the germline ends. The CDR3 is CASSGGPDSNQPQHF. The DNA of the CDR3 is TGTGCCAGCAGTGGGGGGCCGGATAGCAATCAGCCCCAGCATTTT. The complete variable domain, with remaining parts taken from reference TRBV2 and TRBJ1-5, reads EPEVTQTPSHQVTQMGQEVILRCVPISNHLYFYWYRQILGQKVEFLVSFYNNEISEKSEIFDDQFSVERPDGSNFTLKIRSTKLEDSAMYFCASSGGPDSNQPQHFGDGTRLSIL.

V is TRBV28 and J is TRBJ2-7, with 8 bases aligning to TRBD2. V trimming: 1 base; J trimming: 4 bases; junction bases outside the gene matches: 9. The CDR3 consists of 16 residues. The germline CDR1 and CDR2 sequences are MDHEN and SYDVKM. CDR3 nucleotides: TGTGCCAGCAGTTTATCCTTAGCGGGGAAAACTTACGAGCAGTACTTC. It codes for CASSLSLAGKTYEQYF. Using reference TRBV28 and TRBJ2-7 for the parts outside the CDR3, the full variable domain is DVKVTQSSRYLVKRTGEKVFLECVQDMDHENMFWYRQDPGLGLRLIYFSYDVKMKEKGDIPEGYSVSREKKERFSLILESASTNQTSMYLCASSLSLAGKTYEQYFGPGTRLTVT.

The J gene is TRBJ1-2, the V gene TRBV28; TRBD1 matches 11 bases. V lost 8 bases, J lost 8 bases, and 16 bases stayed unmatched. This CDR3 has 16 residues. Germline assignment: CDR1 MDHEN and CDR2 SYDVKM. CDR3 residues: CASGLFRDRGSRGYTF. The CDR3 region has the DNA TGTGCCAGCGGATTATTTCGGGACAGGGGGTCGCGCGGCTACACCTTC.

The chain couples TRBV28 to TRBJ2-7; D call uncertain. V lost 3 bases to trimming and J lost 2 bases, with 8 bases between them. Germline values: CDR1 MDHEN, CDR2 SYDVKM. The CDR3 covers 13 residues. CDR3 bases: TGTGCCAGCAGTTTGGGGTTCCCCTACGAGCAGTACTTC. This sequence encodes CASSLGFPYEQYF. The full variable domain, in which reference TRBV28 and TRBJ2-7 provide the parts outside the CDR3, is DVKVTQSSRYLVKRTGEKVFLECVQDMDHENMFWYRQDPGLGLRLIYFSYDVKMKEKGDIPEGYSVSREKKERFSLILESASTNQTSMYLCASSLGFPYEQYFGPGTRLTVT.

Remarks on this clone: Other DNA variants within this sample encode the same CDR3. J is TRBJ2-1 and V is TRBV5-1, with 7 bases lining up with TRBD1. The CDR3 extends over 13 amino acids. CDR1 is SGHRS, CDR2 YFSETQ, per germline. V was clipped by 0 bases and J by 7 bases; unmatched bases: 1. This CDR3 is CASSLGRGNEQFF. CDR3 nucleotides: TGCGCCAGCAGCTTGGGCAGGGGGAATGAGCAGTTCTTC.